Included here is one T cell receptor beta chain sequence, with context. This specimen comes from a study of CXCR3-negative and CXCR3-positive naive CD8 T cells. Naive CD8+ T cells had a CD45RO-CCR7+CD27+CD95- phenotype. TRB cDNA libraries were made by UMI-labeled 5' RACE. With the 5' RACE reads reprocessed, TCRdb shows one record per CDR3 protein and no DNA. The table for this sample gives 100,000 to 150,000 distinct CDR3 sequences. Germline lookup yields CDR1 SGDLS and CDR2 YYNGEE. The CDR3 is 17 amino acids. The chain joins TRBV9 to TRBJ2-2; with no DNA, the TCRdb D assignment of TRBD1 cannot be verified. This receptor was obtained from a human donor in good health. Some clones in this sample may be carry-over from other donors' samples. The sample consisted of naive CXCR3- CD8+ T cells from blood. The subset was: CD45RO-CCR7+CD27+CD95- naive CD8+ T cells lacking CXCR3 (TNR3-). The CDR3 reads CASSSIWGPADTGELFF.